The 15 T cell receptor beta chains presented below share a single source sample, sequenced in a study of T cell responses to AZD1222 COVID-19 vaccine. TCRdb keeps only in-frame clones here, not all; method: immunoSEQ multiplex PCR. Among around 120,000 clones listed, about 89% were seen once. Sequencing was performed on peripheral blood, taken on day 0 of AZD1222 vaccination. Receptor source: an adult in good health.

This chain uses TRBV18 with TRBJ2-5; TRBD2 matches at 7 bases. The ends lost 3 bases at V and 2 bases at J; junction bases unmatched: 6. Germline values: CDR1 KGHSH, CDR2 LQKENI. The CDR3 runs to 15 residues. This CDR3 is CASSPTRSGQETQYF. CDR3 DNA: TGTGCCAGCTCACCCACTCGTAGCGGGCAAGAGACCCAGTACTTC.

The rearrangement uses TRBV7-9 and TRBJ1-2; no definite D call. The germline V gene has CDR1 SEHNR and CDR2 FQNEAQ (reference sequence). This CDR3 is built from 15 residues. The V and J ends lost 1 base and 0 bases respectively, with 9 bases between them. The CDR3 DNA is TGTGCCAGCAGCTTAGAGACCCTGACTAACTATGGCTACACCTTC. Residues: CASSLETLTNYGYTF.

The CDR3: CAWSDSYNEQFF. CDR3 sequence (DNA): TGTGCCTGGAGTGACAGTTACAATGAGCAGTTCTTC. J is TRBJ2-1 and V is TRBV30; D not certain. From germline, CDR1 is GTSNPN and CDR2 SVGIG (reference sequence). The CDR3 length is 12 residues. V gave up 1 base and J gave up 4 bases, with 5 bases separating them.

In DNA form, the CDR3 reads TGTGCCAGCAGATGGGCAGACCGGGGAGGGGGCTACACCTTC. Its protein product is CASRWADRGGGYTF. V usage is TRBV27 and J usage is TRBJ1-2; no firm D call. Between the trimmed V and J ends, which lost 6 bases and 8 bases, there was a span of 19 bases. The CDR3 has 14 residues. Germline V CDR1 and CDR2: MNHEY, SMNVEV (reference sequence).

The chain uses TRBV6-5 and TRBJ2-7; 7 nucleotides line up with TRBD2. The ends lost 6 bases at V and 3 bases at J; junction bases unmatched: 5. Looked up from germline, CDR1 is MNHEY and CDR2 is SVGAGI. The CDR3 loop spans 13 amino acids. The CDR3 DNA reads as TGTGCCAGCAGAAGAGCGGGGAACTACGAGCAGTACTTC. This codes for CASRRAGNYEQYF.

The chain couples TRBV4-3 to TRBJ2-1; 7 bases are shared with TRBD1. The CDR3 spans 18 residues. CDR1 is LGHNA and CDR2 is YSLEER in the germline V gene. Trimming took 1 base from V and 6 from J; bases not matched to a gene: 15. Here the CDR3 DNA reads TGCGCCAGCAGCCAAGGGTGGACAGGAGGCCAACTGAGCAATGAGCAGTTCTTC. As protein: CASSQGWTGGQLSNEQFF.

CDR3: CASSQVGQVRDSPLHF. CDR3 in DNA: TGTGCCAGCAGCCAAGTGGGGCAGGTGAGGGATTCACCCCTCCACTTT. J is TRBJ1-6 and V is TRBV3-1 (or the pseudogene TRBV3-2); D might be TRBD1 (5 bases). This CDR3 comprises 16 residues. Trimming stripped 1 base from V and 8 bases from J, with 15 bases between. Germline loops: CDR1 LGHDT, CDR2 YNNKEL (reference sequence).

About this clone: The same CDR3 also results from other DNA sequences found in this sample. The CDR3 reads CASSPLPGVGGGELFF. The CDR3 bases are TGTGCCAGCAGTCCCCTGCCGGGGGTGGGGGGCGGGGAGCTGTTTTTT. V usage is TRBV27 and J usage is TRBJ2-2; D possibly corresponds to TRBD2 (6 bases). CDR3 size: 16 residues. V lost 5 bases to trimming and J lost 7 bases, with 20 bases between them. CDR1 and CDR2 from the germline V gene are MNHEY and SMNVEV (reference sequence).

The chain employs TRBV19 and TRBJ2-1; D might be TRBD2 (7 bases). From germline, CDR1 is LNHDA and CDR2 SQIVND (reference sequence). The CDR3 runs 15 residues. The V end lost 4 bases, the J end lost 0 bases, and 10 bases lay between the germline ends. CDR3 amino acids: CASSRGGFSYNEQFF. The CDR3 nucleotides are TGTGCCAGTAGTAGGGGGGGCTTCTCCTACAATGAGCAGTTCTTC.

The chain uses TRBV11-3 and TRBJ2-3; either TRBD1 or TRBD2 may fit D (5 bases each). Germline V gene data show CDR1 as SGHNT and CDR2 as YENEEA. Trimming took 4 bases from V and 2 from J, leaving 7 bases between them. The CDR3 totals 13 residues. DNA of the CDR3: TGTGCCAGCAGCTCGGGGCCCACAGATACGCAGTATTTT. Translation gives CASSSGPTDTQYF.

The table lists this clone with a count of one. J is TRBJ2-1 and V is TRBV20-1, with D tentatively TRBD2 (5 bases). The CDR3 consists of 11 residues. Trimming removed 3 bases from V and 6 bases from J, with 6 bases in between. The germline V gene has CDR1 DFQATT and CDR2 SNEGSKA (reference sequence). As DNA, the CDR3 is TGCAGTGCTAGCCTAGCCAATGAGCAGTTCTTC. This sequence encodes CSASLANEQFF.

The chain is built from TRBV6-5 and TRBJ1-3; 8 bases agree with TRBD1. J gave up 4 bases and V 6 bases, and 8 bases lay outside the gene matches. Germline V gives CDR1 MNHEY, CDR2 SVGAGI. This CDR3 has 15 amino acids. CDR3 sequence (DNA): TGTGCCAGCAGATTGACAGGGGTGGAGGGAAACACCATATATTTT. Translating gives CASRLTGVEGNTIYF.

The chain carries TRBV3-1 (or the pseudogene TRBV3-2) and TRBJ2-5, with D uncertain. The CDR3 is 11 residues long. Germline-derived CDR1 and CDR2 are LGHDT and YNNKEL (reference sequence). Between the trimmed V and J ends, which lost 0 bases and 8 bases, there was a span of 4 bases. CDR3 nucleotides: TGTGCCAGCAGCCAAGAGGGCACCCAGTACTTC. Translated, it gives CASSQEGTQYF.

The chain has TRBV2 and TRBJ2-3; D gene ambiguous. The CDR3 has 14 amino acids. V was trimmed by 6 bases and J by 7 bases, leaving 17 bases between them. Germline values: CDR1 SNHLY, CDR2 FYNNEI. The CDR3 loop reads CASRGAGRVNTQYF. The CDR3 DNA reads as TGTGCCAGCAGAGGAGCAGGCCGGGTGAATACGCAGTATTTT. Looking up the rest from reference TRBV2 and TRBJ2-3 gives the full variable domain: EPEVTQTPSHQVTQMGQEVILRCVPISNHLYFYWYRQILGQKVEFLVSFYNNEISEKSEIFDDQFSVERPDGSNFTLKIRSTKLEDSAMYFCASRGAGRVNTQYFGPGTRLTVL.

V usage is TRBV20-1 and J usage is TRBJ2-3; D is ambiguous. CDR1 and CDR2 (germline): DFQATT, SNEGSKA (reference sequence). V lost 3 bases and J lost 0, with 16 bases in between. The CDR3 length is 16 residues. The CDR3 DNA sequence: TGCAGTGCTAGTGGGTTCGGCCAGACTAGCACAGATACGCAGTATTTT. The encoded protein is CSASGFGQTSTDTQYF.